The 5 T cell receptor beta chains in this list originate from one sample, sequenced in a study of yellow fever vaccine responses in identical twins. From the RT-PCR reads, TCRdb called clonotypes with MiXCR, one entry per CDR3 protein. The sample holds 3,000 to 3,500 distinct CDR3 sequences, roughly 84% seen once. The input for sequencing was T cells from blood (PBMCs), unsorted or a sorted subset (not recorded which), taken before or after yellow fever vaccination (not recorded which). Receptor source: a woman under 30 who received the yellow fever vaccine.

The chain uses TRBV19 and TRBJ2-3, with D maybe TRBD1 (5 bases). This CDR3 contains 14 residues. The germline V gene encodes CDR1 LNHDA and CDR2 SQIVND (reference sequence). V shed 7 bases and J shed 2 bases, with 13 bases lying between them. The CDR3 reads CASTRADITDTQYF. The CDR3 DNA is TGTGCCAGTACAAGGGCGGACATCACAGATACGCAGTATTTT.

The chain carries TRBV2 and TRBJ2-7; TRBD2 matches 9 bases. CDR3 size: 13 residues. Trimming cost V 8 bases and J 4 bases; bases outside gene matches: 6. CDR1 and CDR2 from the germline V gene are SNHLY and FYNNEI. CDR3 in DNA: TGTGCCAGCGCTAGCGGGGCTCTGTACGAGCAGTACTTC. The encoded protein is CASASGALYEQYF. Based on the CDR3 plus reference TRBV2 and TRBJ2-7, the full variable domain is EPEVTQTPSHQVTQMGQEVILRCVPISNHLYFYWYRQILGQKVEFLVSFYNNEISEKSEIFDDQFSVERPDGSNFTLKIRSTKLEDSAMYFCASASGALYEQYFGPGTRLTVT.

This chain joins TRBV6-2 or TRBV6-3 and TRBJ2-1; 10 bases align to TRBD2. Germline V gene sequence: CDR1 MNHEY, CDR2 SVGEGT. The CDR3 is 17 residues long. Trimming took 2 bases from V and 5 from J; bases not matched to a gene: 9. Here the CDR3 DNA reads TGTGCCAGCAGTTACGTATTAGCGGGGGGCATCGACAATGAGCAGTTCTTC. It codes for CASSYVLAGGIDNEQFF.

V gene TRBV25-1 combines with J gene TRBJ2-7; 8 bases line up with TRBD1. The CDR3 covers 15 residues. With V trimmed by 4 bases and J by 4 bases, 9 bases remained unmatched. From germline, CDR1 is MGHDK and CDR2 SYGVNS. CDR3: CASSGAGTGVYEQYF. CDR3 nucleotide sequence: TGTGCCAGCAGTGGAGCCGGGACAGGCGTTTACGAGCAGTACTTC.

The chain is built from TRBV6-1 and TRBJ1-4; 8 nucleotides agree with TRBD1. Germline CDR1 and CDR2: MNHNS and SASEGT. There are 14 residues in the CDR3. V shed 6 bases, J shed 11 bases, and the junction held 11 bases outside the gene matches. The CDR3, as DNA: TGTGCCAGCAGCCTCGGACAGGGTGAAGAGAAACTGTTTTTT. Amino acid sequence: CASSLGQGEEKLFF.